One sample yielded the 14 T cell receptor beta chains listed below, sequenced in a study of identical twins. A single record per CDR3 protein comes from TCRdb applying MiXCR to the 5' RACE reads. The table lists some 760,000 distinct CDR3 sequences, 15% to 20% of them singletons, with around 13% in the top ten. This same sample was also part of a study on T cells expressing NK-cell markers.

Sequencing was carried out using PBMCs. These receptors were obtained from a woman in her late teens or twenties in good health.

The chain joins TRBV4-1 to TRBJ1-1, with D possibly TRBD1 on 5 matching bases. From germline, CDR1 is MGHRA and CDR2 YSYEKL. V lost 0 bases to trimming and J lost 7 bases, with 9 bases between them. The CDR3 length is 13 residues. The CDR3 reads CASSQERQLEAFF. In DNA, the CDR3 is TGCGCCAGCAGCCAAGAGAGACAGCTTGAAGCTTTCTTT.

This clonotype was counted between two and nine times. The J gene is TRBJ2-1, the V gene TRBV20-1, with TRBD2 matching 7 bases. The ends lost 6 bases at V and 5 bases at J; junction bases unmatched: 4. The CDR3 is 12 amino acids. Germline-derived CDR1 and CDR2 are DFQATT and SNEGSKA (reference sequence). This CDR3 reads CSAQRGNNEQFF. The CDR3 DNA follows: TGCAGTGCCCAGCGGGGCAACAATGAGCAGTTCTTC.

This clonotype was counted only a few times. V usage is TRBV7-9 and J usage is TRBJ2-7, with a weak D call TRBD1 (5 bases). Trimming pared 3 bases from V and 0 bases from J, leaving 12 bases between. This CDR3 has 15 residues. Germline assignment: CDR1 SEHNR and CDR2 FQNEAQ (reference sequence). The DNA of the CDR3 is TGTGCCAGCAGCTTTAGGGGCCGGAGCTCCTACGAGCAGTACTTC. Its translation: CASSFRGRSSYEQYF.

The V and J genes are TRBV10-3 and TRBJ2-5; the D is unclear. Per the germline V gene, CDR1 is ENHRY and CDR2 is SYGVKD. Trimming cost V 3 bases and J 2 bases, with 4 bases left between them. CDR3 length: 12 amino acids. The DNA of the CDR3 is TGTGCCATCAGTGATCAACAAGAGACCCAGTACTTC. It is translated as CAISDQQETQYF.

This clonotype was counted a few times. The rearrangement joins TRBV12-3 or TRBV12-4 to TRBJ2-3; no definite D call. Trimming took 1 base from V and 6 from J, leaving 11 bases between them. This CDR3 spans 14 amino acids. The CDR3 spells CASSLVLLGDTQYF. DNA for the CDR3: TGTGCCAGCAGTTTAGTACTACTGGGGGATACGCAGTATTTT.

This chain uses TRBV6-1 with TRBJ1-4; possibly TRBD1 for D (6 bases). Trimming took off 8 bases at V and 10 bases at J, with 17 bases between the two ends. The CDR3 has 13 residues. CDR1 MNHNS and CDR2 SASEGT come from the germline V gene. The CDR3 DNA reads TGTGCCAGCCGCCGGGACACCCAAGGAAAACTGTTTTTT. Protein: CASRRDTQGKLFF.

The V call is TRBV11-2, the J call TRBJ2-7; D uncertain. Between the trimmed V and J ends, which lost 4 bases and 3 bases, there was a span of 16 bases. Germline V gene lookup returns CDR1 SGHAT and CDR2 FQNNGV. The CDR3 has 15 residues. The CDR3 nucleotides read TGTGCCAGCAGCTCAATAGGAACTGGAGACTACGAGCAGTACTTC. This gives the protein CASSSIGTGDYEQYF. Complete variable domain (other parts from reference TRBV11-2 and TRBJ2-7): EAGVAQSPRYKIIEKRQSVAFWCNPISGHATLYWYQQILGQGPKLLIQFQNNGVVDDSQLPKDRFSAERLKGVDSTLKIQPAKLEDSAVYLCASSSIGTGDYEQYFGPGTRLTVT.

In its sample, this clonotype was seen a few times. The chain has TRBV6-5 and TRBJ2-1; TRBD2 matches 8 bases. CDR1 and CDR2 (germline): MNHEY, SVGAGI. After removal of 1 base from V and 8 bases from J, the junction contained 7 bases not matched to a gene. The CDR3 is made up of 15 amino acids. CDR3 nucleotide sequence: TGTGCCAGCAGTTACTTCCTAGCGGGTGGGGATGAGCAGTTCTTC. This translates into CASSYFLAGGDEQFF.

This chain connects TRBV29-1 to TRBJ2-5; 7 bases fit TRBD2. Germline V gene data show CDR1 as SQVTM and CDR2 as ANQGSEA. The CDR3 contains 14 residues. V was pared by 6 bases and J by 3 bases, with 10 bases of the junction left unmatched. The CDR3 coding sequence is TGCAGCGTCGCGCGGGGGTGGGAGGAAGAGACCCAGTACTTC. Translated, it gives CSVARGWEEETQYF.

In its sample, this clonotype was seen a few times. Here the CDR3 reads CASSHPGEETQYF. The CDR3 nucleotides read TGCGCCAGCAGCCATCCGGGGGAAGAGACCCAGTACTTC. The chain has TRBV5-1 and TRBJ2-5; D may be TRBD2 (6 bases). In germline, CDR1 is SGHRS, CDR2 YFSETQ. This CDR3 has 13 residues. The V end was cut by 4 bases, the J end by 3 bases, with 10 bases between.

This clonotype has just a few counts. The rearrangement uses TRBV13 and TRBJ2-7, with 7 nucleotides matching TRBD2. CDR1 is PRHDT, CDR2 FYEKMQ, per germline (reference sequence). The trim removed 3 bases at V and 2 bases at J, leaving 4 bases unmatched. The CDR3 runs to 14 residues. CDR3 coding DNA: TGTGCCAGCAGCTTCGGGAGGTTAGCCTACGAGCAGTACTTC. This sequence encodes CASSFGRLAYEQYF.

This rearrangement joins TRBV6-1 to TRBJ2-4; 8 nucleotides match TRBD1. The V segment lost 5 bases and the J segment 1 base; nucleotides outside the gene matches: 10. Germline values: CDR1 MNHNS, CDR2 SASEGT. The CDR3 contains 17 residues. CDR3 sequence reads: CASSKQQGVGAKNIQYF. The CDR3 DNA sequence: TGTGCCAGCAGTAAACAACAGGGGGTTGGTGCCAAAAACATTCAGTACTTC.

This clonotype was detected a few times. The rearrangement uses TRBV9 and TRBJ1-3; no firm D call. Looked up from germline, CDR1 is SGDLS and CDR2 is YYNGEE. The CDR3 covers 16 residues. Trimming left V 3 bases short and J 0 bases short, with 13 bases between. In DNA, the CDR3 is TGTGCCAGCAGCGCCCTTACAGCGACCTCTGGAAACACCATATATTTT. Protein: CASSALTATSGNTIYF.

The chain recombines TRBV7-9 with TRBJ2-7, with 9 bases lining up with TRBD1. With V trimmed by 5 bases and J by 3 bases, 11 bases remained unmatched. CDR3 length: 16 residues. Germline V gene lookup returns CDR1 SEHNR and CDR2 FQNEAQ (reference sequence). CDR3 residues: CASSVRTGTGLYEQYF. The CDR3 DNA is TGTGCCAGCAGCGTACGAACCGGGACAGGGCTCTACGAGCAGTACTTC.